One and the same sample provided the 8 T cell receptor beta chains below, sequenced in a study of CD8+CD57+ T cells in acquired aplastic anemia. Genomic DNA, serving as template, underwent TCR beta VDJ and CDR3 profiling. TCRdb itself ran the reads through MiXCR, one entry per CDR3 protein. The repertoire consists of 250,000 to 350,000 distinct CDR3 sequences, with roughly 59% occurring once and the leading ten covering 1.3%. Sequencing was done on patients that had shown CD8+CD57+ cell expansion by flow cytometry. The material sequenced was sorted CD4+, CD8+, or CD8+CD57+ T cells (not recorded which) from PBMCs. Receptors were obtained from a human donor with aplastic anemia.

This clonotype was observed many times. V gene TRBV2 combines with J gene TRBJ2-3; 11 positions agree with TRBD2. The CDR3 is made up of 18 amino acids. With V trimmed by 6 bases and J by 0 bases, 11 bases remained unmatched. CDR1 is SNHLY, CDR2 FYNNEI, per germline. The CDR3 region is CASRVYSGGVSSTDTQYF. CDR3 nucleotides: TGTGCCAGCAGGGTATATAGCGGGGGGGTTTCGAGCACAGATACGCAGTATTTT.

V usage is TRBV7-2 and J usage is TRBJ1-1, with D unclear. Germline V gene lookup returns CDR1 SGHTA and CDR2 FQGNSA. Trimming shortened V by 1 base and J by 1 base, and 7 bases separated the two germline ends. There are 14 residues in the CDR3. The CDR3 spells CASSLVSRNTEAFF. The CDR3, as DNA: TGTGCCAGCAGCTTAGTCTCTCGGAACACTGAAGCTTTCTTT. The full variable domain, rest sourced from reference TRBV7-2 and TRBJ1-1, is GAGVSQSPSNKVTEKGKDVELRCDPISGHTALYWYRQSLGQGLEFLIYFQGNSAPDKSGLPSDRFSAERTGGSVSTLTIQRTQQEDSAVYLCASSLVSRNTEAFFGQGTRLTVV.

The J gene is TRBJ1-5, the V gene TRBV7-2; D unresolved. CDR3 size: 15 residues. V lost 2 bases and J 2 bases, leaving 10 bases between the germline ends. Germline lookup yields CDR1 SGHTA and CDR2 FQGNSA. This CDR3 reads CASSLRGGGNQPQHF. CDR3 coding DNA: TGTGCCAGCAGCTTACGGGGTGGCGGCAATCAGCCCCAGCATTTT.

This clonotype was detected many times. The gene calls are TRBV19 and TRBJ2-5, with TRBD2 matching over 11 bases. The germline V gene encodes CDR1 LNHDA and CDR2 SQIVND (reference sequence). Trimming at V came to 6 bases and at J to 2 bases, leaving 8 bases not matched to a gene. The CDR3 runs 16 residues. DNA of the CDR3: TGTGCCAGTAGCATAACTAGCGGGAGTCTGCAAGAGACCCAGTACTTC. Amino acids: CASSITSGSLQETQYF.

The chain joins TRBV7-2 to TRBJ2-5; 7 bases match TRBD1. This CDR3 is built from 13 residues. The V and J ends lost 5 bases and 10 bases, in that order; junction bases with no gene match: 10. Germline loops: CDR1 SGHTA, CDR2 FQGNSA. This chain's CDR3 is CASSRKQGKGQYF. The CDR3 DNA follows: TGTGCCAGCAGCCGGAAACAGGGGAAGGGCCAGTACTTC.

The chain employs TRBV29-1 and TRBJ1-2; TRBD1 matches 7 bases. Looked up from germline, CDR1 is SQVTM and CDR2 is ANQGSEA. This CDR3 spans 15 amino acids. V lost 0 bases to trimming and J lost 4 bases; unmatched junction nucleotides: 8. The CDR3 sequence is CSVEEGGQEVYGYTF. The CDR3 DNA follows: TGCAGCGTTGAAGAGGGAGGACAGGAGGTCTATGGCTACACCTTC. Using reference TRBV29-1 and TRBJ1-2 for the parts outside the CDR3, the full variable domain is SAVISQKPSRDICQRGTSLTIQCQVDSQVTMMFWYRQQPGQSLTLIATANQGSEATYESGFVIDKFPISRPNLTFSTLTVSNMSPEDSSIYLCSVEEGGQEVYGYTFGSGTRLTVV.

This clonotype has at least ten counts. CDR3 in DNA: TGTGCCAGCTCACCACCGGGCAGGTCTTCCATCTACGAGCAGTACTTC. This sequence encodes CASSPPGRSSIYEQYF. The chain recombines TRBV18 with TRBJ2-7; no reliable D call. V was clipped by 0 bases and J by 3 bases, with 15 bases between them. CDR3 length: 16 amino acids. Germline loops: CDR1 KGHSH, CDR2 LQKENI.

The chain combines TRBV24-1 with TRBJ1-1; 10 bases are a match to TRBD1. The germline CDR1 and CDR2 sequences are KGHDR and SFDVKD. The V segment lost 5 bases and the J segment 4 bases; nucleotides outside the gene matches: 9. The CDR3 spans 16 residues. This CDR3 reads CATSAPRQGASTEAFF. The CDR3 DNA reads TGTGCCACCAGTGCGCCCCGACAGGGGGCGAGCACTGAAGCTTTCTTT.